The subject of this entry is one T cell receptor beta chain. Its antigen remains undetermined. Base qualities are missing; no much larger clone stands one base away. For this chain, trimming is 4 bases at the V end and 5 bases at the J end, and the number of junction bases without a gene match is 12. Via the germline V gene (reference sequence), CDR1 is SGHNT and CDR2 YYREEE. Taken from cysteine to phenylalanine, the CDR3 has 16 residues. Kept here is only the CDR3 DNA, which spans 48 bases and is read in frame from base 1. Collaborating institutions collected whole blood in K2EDTA tubes following their own protocols. Collaborator samples were shipped for TCRbeta analysis as frozen whole blood, isolated PBMCs, or DNA extracted from either sample type. These data originate in a study of blood T cell repertoires in COVID-19 (dated by TCRdb to about 2020). Regarding the complete study: Samples from collaborators originated in the United States, Italy and Spain and spanned both the acute and convalescent phases of COVID-19. Subjects who had been exposed to COVID-19, were actively infected with it, or had recovered from it provided the deeply sampled blood TCRbeta repertoires that made up the dataset. Sample metadata almost always included a de-identified subject ID, COVID-19 status, age in years and sex. The repertoires were released in a freely available public database meant as a resource for research on the immune response to SARS-CoV-2. Where available, HLA class I and class II types were taken from metadata supplied by the sample provider and were not determined by assay-based typing. The samples were drawn from two sources: the first 160 participants of the ongoing ImmuneRACE study, and 950 to 1,500 subjects contributed by 6 global collaborators. The prospective study material was composed of cDNA or gDNA derived from T cells, B-cell-depleted T cells, or PBMCs.

The study at large found these results: How much clinical and demographic metadata was included differed by source and by participant, and the metadata was provided uncurated.

TCRbeta CDR3 regions were amplified from genomic DNA by means of the immunoSEQ Assay, a bias-controlled multiplex PCR. Under the source paper's analysis protocol: Nucleated cell counts per sample were estimated from amplification of reference gene primers within the assay. To quantify the absolute abundance of each unique TCRbeta CDR3 rearrangement, sequence reads were collapsed and filtered. For each sample, productive Simpson clonality was calculated as the square root of Simpson's diversity index across productive rearrangements. This is the immuneACCESS table as TCRdb keeps it, with only in-frame sequences that have V and J called. A part of the clones is gone; compared with another copy, unresolved V genes explain less than half, and the rest is unexplained. That table is the source of V, J and clone size, and D and trimming were worked out from the DNA. The sample profile shows about 150,000 clones; 76% of them were found once. The ten largest clones represent about 3.9% of the sample.

Material: peripheral blood. The sequence joins TRBV5-4 to TRBJ2-5, with 9 middle bases fitting TRBD2. This clonotype originated in a man in his fifties or sixties with acute or convalescent COVID-19. CDR3 region: CASSKWGVAGVETQYF. The DNA reads TGTGCCAGCAGCAAATGGGGGGTAGCGGGAGTGGAGACCCAGTACTTC.